The rows below give T cell receptor beta chains drawn from one sample of a study of CD8 T cells in ankylosing spondylitis. Each CDR3 protein gets one entry after TCRdb re-called the 5' RACE reads with MiXCR. The sample holds 450,000 to 550,000 distinct CDR3 sequences, 5.3% seen once. Sequencing input: blood, either unsorted or a sorted T cell fraction (not recorded which). Every receptor here comes from a male donor with ankylosing spondylitis. Both conserved end residues are part of each CDR3. Each record gives: J gene, V gene, clone size, CDR3 length, D gene, CDR3 DNA, CDR3 protein. D genes are given only for firm matches. Only part of the rows carry a size: once, few, many, or a class if the clone is expanded.

TRBJ2-1	TRBV27	few	16	-	TGTGCCAGCAGTTTATCGACCGTCCCCCTCTACAATGAGCAGTTCTTC	CASSLSTVPLYNEQFF
TRBJ1-1	TRBV15	many	14	-	TGTGCCACCAGCAGAAGGGGGGATTGGACTGAAGCTTTCTTT	CATSRRGDWTEAFF
TRBJ2-1	TRBV4-2	many	16	TRBD2	TGTGCCAGCAGCTTAGGAACTAGCGGGGGTTACAATGAGCAGTTCTTC	CASSLGTSGGYNEQFF
TRBJ1-1	TRBV7-9	many	13	-	TGTGCCAGCAGCGCCAGGGGCAGAGTCGAAGCTTTCTTT	CASSARGRVEAFF
TRBJ2-3	TRBV5-1	many	15	-	TGCGCCAGCAGCTTGGTAGTCACTGACGAAGATACGCAGTATTTT	CASSLVVTDEDTQYF
TRBJ2-7	TRBV5-5	-	14	TRBD2	TGTGCCAGCAGCGGACTAGGGAATCTCTACGAGCAGTACTTC	CASSGLGNLYEQYF
TRBJ1-1	TRBV28	many	15	-	TGTGCCAGCAGTTTGGTGAGTCCTATGAACACTGAAGCTTTCTTT	CASSLVSPMNTEAFF
TRBJ2-7	TRBV7-2	many	15	-	TGTGCCAGCAGCTTCCTGGGCGGTTCCCACTACGAGCAGTACTTC	CASSFLGGSHYEQYF
TRBJ1-1	TRBV30	-	15	TRBD1	TGTGCCTGGACCATCCTCCCAGGGGGAAACACTGAAGCTTTCTTT	CAWTILPGGNTEAFF
TRBJ2-2	TRBV15	many	13	-	TGTGCCACCAGCAGAGGAATCGTCGGGGAGCTGTTTTTT	CATSRGIVGELFF
TRBJ2-7	TRBV15	many	15	-	TGTGCCACCAGCAGAGCTCCCAGGGGCTCCTACGAGCAGTACTTC	CATSRAPRGSYEQYF
TRBJ1-3	TRBV10-3	many	15	TRBD1	TGTGCCATCAGTGCGCTACAGGGGGCATCAAACACCATATATTTT	CAISALQGASNTIYF
TRBJ2-5	TRBV10-3	many	15	TRBD2	TGTGCCATCAGCCAACTAGCGGGGGGGCAAGAGACCCAGTACTTC	CAISQLAGGQETQYF
TRBJ1-2	TRBV29-1	many	15	-	TGCAGCACCTCAAATCAAGGGGAAGTCGACTATGGCTACACCTTC	CSTSNQGEVDYGYTF
TRBJ2-7	TRBV7-2	-	13	TRBD1	TGTGCCAGCAGCCCACAGGGGGCGGGCGAGCAGTACTTC	CASSPQGAGEQYF
TRBJ1-1	TRBV2	many	13	-	TGTGCCAGCAGTGATAGGGGACGCACTGAAGCTTTCTTT	CASSDRGRTEAFF
TRBJ2-3	TRBV7-2	many	16	-	TGTGCCAGCAGCACAGGGGGACTATCGGACACAGATACGCAGTATTTT	CASSTGGLSDTDTQYF
TRBJ2-1	TRBV5-1	many	15	-	TGCGCCAGCAGCTTGGGGTGGACATCCTACAATGAGCAGTTCTTC	CASSLGWTSYNEQFF
TRBJ2-1	TRBV7-9	many	16	TRBD2	TGTGCCAGCAGTTGGGGACTAGCGGGAGGCCCCAATGAGCAGTTCTTC	CASSWGLAGGPNEQFF
TRBJ1-5	TRBV28	many	14	TRBD1	TGTGCCAGCAGTACGGACAGGATCAATCAGCCCCAGCATTTT	CASSTDRINQPQHF
TRBJ1-2	TRBV21-1	many	15	-	TGTGCCAGCAGCAAAGTTCGCAGGGAGGGTCGCGGCTACACCTTC	CASSKVRREGRGYTF
TRBJ2-7	TRBV6-5	few	13	-	TGTGCCAGCAGTTACTCGTTTGGAGACGAGCAGTACTTC	CASSYSFGDEQYF
TRBJ2-1	TRBV28	many	14	-	TGTGCCAGCAGAGCCGGACCCCTACCTACGGAGCAGTTCTTC	CASRAGPLPTEQFF
TRBJ2-7	TRBV12-3/TRBV12-4	few	17	TRBD1	TGTGCCAGCAGTTCACACCGGGACAGGGGTGTCACCTACGAGCAGTACTTC	CASSSHRDRGVTYEQYF
TRBJ1-6	TRBV6-5	many	17	-	TGTGCCAGCAGTTACGGGCGGGGCAGGGGAAATAATTCACCCCTCCACTTT	CASSYGRGRGNNSPLHF
TRBJ2-6	TRBV14	few	16	-	TGTGCCAGCAGCAAGGACAGTCGCCTTGGGGCCAACGTCCTGACTTTC	CASSKDSRLGANVLTF
TRBJ1-2	TRBV20-1	many	14	-	TGCAGTGCTAGAGATTCCCAGGGATACTATGGCTACACCTTC	CSARDSQGYYGYTF
TRBJ2-5	TRBV5-1	many	15	TRBD2	TGCGCCAGCCAACTAAGGACTAGCGGTGGAGAGACCCAGTACTTC	CASQLRTSGGETQYF
TRBJ2-3	TRBV2	many	16	TRBD2	TGTGCCAGCACTCCTCTAGCGGGGGGGCAGAGAGATACGCAGTATTTT	CASTPLAGGQRDTQYF
TRBJ2-3	TRBV20-1	many	17	TRBD1	TGCAGTGCTACCCGGGGACAGGTCAGCACTAGCACAGATACGCAGTATTTT	CSATRGQVSTSTDTQYF
TRBJ1-2	TRBV7-2	many	13	-	TGTGCCAGCAGCTTAGCCAGTCCTTATGGCTACACCTTC	CASSLASPYGYTF